Presented here are 16 T cell receptor beta chains from one specimen sequenced in a study of read filtering for tumor transcriptome and immune sequencing. Molecular barcoded adaptors covering alpha/delta and beta/gamma chains were used on around 400 ng RNA. TCRdb redid the calling of the reads with MiXCR, one entry per CDR3 protein. Altogether around 130,000 distinct CDR3 sequences are present, approximately 13% being singletons, with the ten largest covering approximately 8%. The sequenced material came from a population of CD138-negative cells sorted from bone marrow. The source is a donor at least 40 years old with multiple myeloma.

Written as DNA, the CDR3 is TGCGCCAGCAGCCCCAGGCTGGCGGGAGAGTCCTACGAGCAGTACTTC. This translates into CASSPRLAGESYEQYF. V gene TRBV4-1 combines with J gene TRBJ2-7; TRBD2 aligns across 7 bases. Losses at the gene ends were 4 bases for V and 1 base for J; bases not matched to a gene: 10. The CDR3 is 16 residues long. CDR1 and CDR2 (germline): MGHRA, YSYEKL.

This clonotype was counted many times. The chain combines TRBV11-2 with TRBJ2-1; perhaps TRBD2 as D (5 bases). CDR3 length equals 15 residues. V was pared by 5 bases and J by 4 bases, with 15 bases between. The germline V gene has CDR1 SGHAT and CDR2 FQNNGV. The CDR3 DNA is TGTGCCAGCAGCCTTACTAGTCGGTCTTACAATGAGCAGTTCTTC. Translated: CASSLTSRSYNEQFF.

This clonotype occurred many times. The J gene is TRBJ2-5, the V gene TRBV7-9, with a tentative D call TRBD2 (6 bases). The V gene lost 4 bases and the J gene lost 3 bases, with 12 bases spanning the gap. Germline V lookup: CDR1 SEHNR, CDR2 FQNEAQ (reference sequence). This CDR3 region has 14 residues. In DNA, the CDR3 is TGTGCCAGCAGCTCTAGCGTAGTGGAAGAGACCCAGTACTTC. Translated, it gives CASSSSVVEETQYF.

This clonotype was counted a few times. The gene calls are TRBV9 and TRBJ2-1; D is possibly TRBD2 (7 bases). Trimming took off 3 bases at V and 6 bases at J, with 10 bases between the two ends. The CDR3 has 13 amino acids. Germline V gene data show CDR1 as SGDLS and CDR2 as YYNGEE. Here the CDR3 reads CASSAGGGNEQFF. CDR3 DNA: TGTGCCAGCAGCGCGGGGGGCGGCAATGAGCAGTTCTTC.

This clonotype was recorded at least ten times. This chain joins TRBV3-1 and TRBJ2-5; no clear D. This CDR3 is 11 amino acids long. Looked up from germline, CDR1 is LGHDT and CDR2 is YNNKEL (reference sequence). Trimming removed 2 bases from V and 5 bases from J, with 3 bases in between. CDR3 DNA: TGTGCCAGCAGCCAACAGGAGACCCAGTACTTC. It codes for CASSQQETQYF.

The sample holds many counts of this clonotype. This chain uses TRBV11-1 with TRBJ2-1; 8 bases map to TRBD1. Germline V lookup: CDR1 SGHAT, CDR2 FQDESV (reference sequence). This CDR3 spans 16 amino acids. J lost 6 bases, V lost 5 bases, and 12 bases had no gene match. The CDR3 sequence is CASSKRTGRFGNEQFF. CDR3 nucleotides: TGTGCCAGCAGCAAGCGGACAGGGCGCTTCGGCAATGAGCAGTTCTTC.

This clonotype was observed many times. The chain has TRBV10-3 and TRBJ2-7; TRBD1 matches 7 bases. Trimming at V came to 8 bases and at J to 7 bases, leaving 8 bases not matched to a gene. The germline V gene encodes CDR1 ENHRY and CDR2 SYGVKD. This CDR3 is built from 12 residues. In DNA, the CDR3 is TGTGCCATCGCGTCTCGGACAGGAGAGCAGTACTTC. This gives the protein CAIASRTGEQYF.

Details on this clonotype: A read error may explain this, as a much larger clone is one base away. This chain links TRBV7-6 with TRBJ2-3; D call uncertain. The CDR3 spans 13 residues. The germline V gene encodes CDR1 SGHVS and CDR2 FNYEAQ. The V end lost 5 bases, the J end lost 10 bases, and 16 bases lay between the germline ends. CDR3 coding DNA: TGTGCCAGCAGCGAGAGCCCGGCCGGTGCGCAGTATTTT. Translated, it gives CASSESPAGAQYF.

V gene TRBV11-2 combines with J gene TRBJ2-3; TRBD2 is a possible D gene (5 bases). The V gene lost 0 bases and the J gene lost 2 bases, with 15 bases spanning the gap. The CDR3 extends over 17 amino acids. Germline assignment: CDR1 SGHAT and CDR2 FQNNGV. CDR3 bases: TGTGCCAGCAGCTTAGATCTGGCGGGCGAATACACAGATACGCAGTATTTT. It codes for CASSLDLAGEYTDTQYF.

Concerning this clonotype itself: The conserved phenylalanine or tryptophan is not found at the CDR3 terminus, so this likely reflects a read error. V is TRBV5-1 and J is TRBJ2-1, with 10 nucleotides matching TRBD2. CDR1 and CDR2 (germline): SGHRS, YFSETQ. The CDR3 has 17 amino acids. Here the CDR3 reads CASSLKREGPTYNEQFS. Here the CDR3 DNA reads TGCGCTAGCAGCTTAAAGCGGGAGGGCCCTACCTACAATGAGCAGTTCTCC.

The table lists this clonotype with many counts. The chain carries TRBV20-1 and TRBJ1-5; D possibly corresponds to TRBD1 (5 bases). This CDR3 comprises 14 residues. Trimming pared 3 bases from V and 1 base from J, leaving 10 bases between. Germline V gene sequence: CDR1 DFQATT, CDR2 SNEGSKA (reference sequence). The CDR3 DNA sequence: TGCAGTGCTAGCTCCAGGGTAAGCAATCAGCCCCAGCATTTT. This codes for CSASSRVSNQPQHF.

This clonotype was detected ten times or more. The gene calls are TRBV27 and TRBJ2-3, with a tentative D call TRBD2 (5 bases). The germline V gene encodes CDR1 MNHEY and CDR2 SMNVEV (reference sequence). V lost 3 bases and J 5 bases, leaving 15 bases between the germline ends. This CDR3 comprises 15 residues. Here the CDR3 reads CASSFRYTRGDTQYF. The CDR3 DNA reads as TGTGCCAGCAGTTTCCGGTATACACGGGGAGATACGCAGTATTTT.

This clonotype was recorded a few times. Given a much more abundant clone one base away, this may be a read error. This chain connects TRBV20-1 to TRBJ2-3; perhaps TRBD2 as D (6 bases). Germline CDR1 DFQATT, CDR2 SNEGSKA (reference sequence). This CDR3 is built from 11 residues. CDR3 nucleotides: TGCGGTGCCTCGGGGGCAGATACGCAGTATTTT. Its translation is CGASGADTQYF.

This clonotype was counted a few times. The CDR3 loop is CASSLSYGEKLFF. CDR3 nucleotides: TGTGCCAGCAGCCTTAGTTATGGTGAAAAACTGTTTTTT. The rearrangement uses TRBV7-2 and TRBJ1-4; D unclear. Germline V gives CDR1 SGHTA, CDR2 FQGNSA. V was shortened by 5 bases and J by 7 bases, with 11 bases between the two germline ends. This CDR3 comprises 13 residues.

This clonotype came up many times. CDR3 DNA: TGTGCCAGTAGTATTTTAGCAGGGGGCAATCAGCCCCAGCATTTT. Amino acid sequence: CASSILAGGNQPQHF. The chain recombines TRBV19 with TRBJ1-5, with D perhaps matching TRBD1 (6 bases). Trimming took 3 bases from V and 2 from J, leaving 11 bases between them. Germline V gene data show CDR1 as LNHDA and CDR2 as SQIVND (reference sequence). The CDR3 extends over 15 amino acids.

This clonotype appeared a few times. The V call is TRBV4-1, the J call TRBJ2-7; either TRBD1 or TRBD2 may fit D (5 bases each). V lost 2 bases and J lost 2, with 13 bases in between. The CDR3 has 15 amino acids. The V gene's germline CDR1 is MGHRA and CDR2 YSYEKL. CDR3 region: CASSQIRDETYEQYF. CDR3 in DNA: TGCGCCAGCAGCCAAATCCGGGACGAGACCTACGAGCAGTACTTC.